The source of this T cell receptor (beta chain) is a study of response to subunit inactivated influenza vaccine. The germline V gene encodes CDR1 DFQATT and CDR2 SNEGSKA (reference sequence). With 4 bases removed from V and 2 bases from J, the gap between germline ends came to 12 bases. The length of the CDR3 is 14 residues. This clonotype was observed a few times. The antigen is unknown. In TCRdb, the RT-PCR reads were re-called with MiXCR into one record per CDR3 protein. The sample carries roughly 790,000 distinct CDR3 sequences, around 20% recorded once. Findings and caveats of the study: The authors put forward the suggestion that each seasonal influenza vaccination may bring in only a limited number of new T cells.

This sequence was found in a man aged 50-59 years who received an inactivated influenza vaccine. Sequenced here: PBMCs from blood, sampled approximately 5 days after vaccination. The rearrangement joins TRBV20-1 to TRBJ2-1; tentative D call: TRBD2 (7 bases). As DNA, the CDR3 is TGCAGTGCTAAGGGGGGGGCTACCTACAATGAGCAGTTCTTC. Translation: CSAKGGATYNEQFF.